This T cell receptor (beta chain) was recorded in a study of T cell changes during pregnancy in multiple sclerosis. Sequencing was performed with immunoSEQ multiplex PCR; in TCRdb, only in-frame clones are kept and a portion is missing. The table includes around 92,000 clones, just under 95% detected once. V gave up 2 bases and J gave up 5 bases; unmatched junction bases: 6. The V gene's germline CDR1 is SGHTA and CDR2 FQGTGA. CDR3 length: 15 residues. V is TRBV7-3 and J is TRBJ2-5, with 9 bases fitting TRBD2. The sequence derives from a female donor with multiple sclerosis, enrolled in a pregnancy study. The sample in question was peripheral blood, obtained in the first trimester of pregnancy. For the CDR3, the DNA is TGTGCCAGCAGCTTAGGGCGGGGGGGGCACGAGACCCAGTACTTC. Residues: CASSLGRGGHETQYF. The full variable domain, in which reference TRBV7-3 and TRBJ2-5 provide the parts outside the CDR3, is GAGVSQTPSNKVTEKGKYVELRCDPISGHTALYWYRQSLGQGPEFLIYFQGTGAADDSGLPNDRFFAVRPEGSVSTLKIQRTERGDSAVYLCASSLGRGGHETQYFGPGTRLLVL.